This entry lists 14 T cell receptor beta chains sequenced from one sample in a study of regulatory T cells in long-lasting Graves disease. Arm-PCR of CDR3 regions and iRepertoire HTBI primers were the basis on which TCR beta libraries were built. TCRdb itself ran the multiplex PCR reads through MiXCR, one entry per CDR3 protein. Here the sample spans a few hundred thousand distinct CDR3 sequences, about a quarter being singletons. The time point denotes: persistent/refractory GD, antithyroid drugs over 5 years with positive TRAb. Making the TCR library involved RNA that had been extracted from PBMCs. Sequences were derived from peripheral blood mononuclear cells (PBMCs), sampled when the disease was refractory, from a patient treated with antithyroid drugs. These receptors all stem from a female donor with Graves disease.

This sequence joins TRBV20-1 and TRBJ2-3, with 7 bases that match TRBD2. Germline CDR1 is DFQATT and CDR2 is SNEGSKA (reference sequence). The CDR3 runs 15 residues. Here the CDR3 reads CSARPFGLGLDTQYF. The CDR3, as DNA: TGCAGCGCTCGCCCTTTCGGACTAGGTTTAGATACGCAGTATTTT.

The gene calls are TRBV7-2 and TRBJ2-7, with D tentatively TRBD1 or TRBD2 (5 bases each). Trimming removed 0 bases at V and 2 bases at J, with 17 bases between. CDR3 length: 17 residues. Germline CDR1 is SGHTA and CDR2 is FQGNSA. The CDR3 DNA follows: TGTGCCAGCAGCTTAGCGGACACGGGGCGAGGGACCTACGAGCAGTACTTC. It translates to CASSLADTGRGTYEQYF. Complete variable domain (other parts from reference TRBV7-2 and TRBJ2-7): GAGVSQSPSNKVTEKGKDVELRCDPISGHTALYWYRQSLGQGLEFLIYFQGNSAPDKSGLPSDRFSAERTGGSVSTLTIQRTQQEDSAVYLCASSLADTGRGTYEQYFGPGTRLTVT.

This clonotype was counted only a few times. The rearrangement joins TRBV3-1 to TRBJ1-2; TRBD1 might be the D (6 bases). The germline CDR1 and CDR2 sequences are LGHDT and YNNKEL (reference sequence). V gave up 0 bases and J gave up 8 bases, with 13 bases separating them. The length of the CDR3 is 14 residues. The CDR3 sequence is CASSQEDRNVGYTF. CDR3 in DNA: TGTGCCAGCAGCCAAGAAGACAGGAATGTGGGCTACACCTTC.

In this sample, this clonotype turned up many times. The gene calls are TRBV12-5 and TRBJ1-2, with D perhaps matching TRBD1 (5 bases). V was shortened by 1 base and J by 2 bases, with 8 bases between the two germline ends. Per the germline V gene, CDR1 is LGHNT and CDR2 is FRNRAP. The CDR3 is made up of 14 amino acids. The CDR3 region is CASGLDWGNYGYTF. CDR3 in DNA: TGTGCTAGTGGTTTGGACTGGGGGAACTATGGCTACACCTTC.

This clonotype was observed a few times. This chain links TRBV6-2 or TRBV6-3 with TRBJ2-4; D not resolved. The CDR3 spans 13 residues. The germline V gene has CDR1 MNHEY and CDR2 SVGEGT. Trimming shortened V by 6 bases and J by 1 base, and 7 bases separated the two germline ends. The CDR3 here is CASREYAKNIQYF. In DNA form, the CDR3 reads TGTGCCAGCAGGGAGTACGCCAAAAACATTCAGTACTTC.

The J gene is TRBJ2-7, the V gene TRBV6-2 or TRBV6-3; D uncertain. V lost 3 bases and J lost 3, with 9 bases in between. This CDR3 is 13 amino acids long. Germline CDR1 reads MNHEY; CDR2 reads SVGEGT. The DNA of the CDR3 is TGTGCCAGCAGTTATTCGCCCCGCTACGAGCAGTACTTC. Protein sequence: CASSYSPRYEQYF.

This clonotype was seen a handful of times. The genes are TRBV29-1 and TRBJ2-7; D is perhaps TRBD1 or TRBD2 (5 bases each). This CDR3 has 14 residues. Trimming left V 0 bases short and J 9 bases short, with 18 bases between. Per germline, CDR1 SQVTM and CDR2 ANQGSEA. The CDR3 nucleotides read TGCAGCGTTGAAGATCGGGGCTCTCCCAGCGGGCAGTACTTC. Translation gives CSVEDRGSPSGQYF.

This clonotype was counted at least ten times. The rearrangement links TRBV12-3 or TRBV12-4 to TRBJ1-6; D call uncertain. CDR3 length equals 14 residues. V shed 6 bases and J shed 7 bases, with 13 bases lying between them. CDR3 sequence reads: CASSRTEPNSPLHF. DNA of the CDR3: TGTGCCAGCAGCCGCACTGAGCCCAATTCACCCCTCCACTTT.

A few counts support this clonotype. J is TRBJ1-6 and V is TRBV28; 10 nucleotides line up with TRBD1. This CDR3 comprises 15 residues. CDR1 and CDR2 from the germline V gene are MDHEN and SYDVKM. The ends lost 2 bases at V and 9 bases at J; junction bases unmatched: 4. The CDR3 coding sequence is TGTGCCAGCAGTTTAGAGGACAGGGGGGGTTCACCCCTCCACTTT. Its protein product is CASSLEDRGGSPLHF. Complete variable domain (other parts from reference TRBV28 and TRBJ1-6): DVKVTQSSRYLVKRTGEKVFLECVQDMDHENMFWYRQDPGLGLRLIYFSYDVKMKEKGDIPEGYSVSREKKERFSLILESASTNQTSMYLCASSLEDRGGSPLHFGNGTRLTVT.

This clonotype was counted a few times. V usage is TRBV30 and J usage is TRBJ2-7, with D uncertain. Trimming took off 0 bases at V and 3 bases at J, with 6 bases between the two ends. Germline lookup yields CDR1 GTSNPN and CDR2 SVGIG (reference sequence). The CDR3 runs 12 residues. The CDR3 loop reads CAWSVLLYEQYF. As DNA, the CDR3 is TGTGCCTGGAGTGTCCTGCTCTACGAGCAGTACTTC.

The DNA of the CDR3 is TGCAGCGTTGAGGTCGGAGCCGGGGAGCTGTTTTTT. This encodes CSVEVGAGELFF. V and J are TRBV29-1 and TRBJ2-2; D gene uncertain. Looked up from germline, CDR1 is SQVTM and CDR2 is ANQGSEA. The V gene lost 3 bases and the J gene lost 6 bases, with 8 bases spanning the gap. This CDR3 is 12 amino acids long.

This clonotype was seen a few times. This sequence joins TRBV5-8 and TRBJ2-3; the D gene is possibly TRBD2 (6 bases). The CDR3 totals 15 residues. From germline, CDR1 is SGHTS and CDR2 YDEGEE. V was trimmed by 5 bases and J by 0 bases, leaving 13 bases between them. The CDR3 spells CASSLLSGSTDTQYF. CDR3 in DNA: TGTGCCAGCAGTTTGCTTAGCGGTAGCACAGATACGCAGTATTTT.

This clonotype showed up just a few times. CDR3 sequence reads: CASSPQGLAGHEQYF. Here the CDR3 DNA reads TGTGCCAGCAGTCCCCAGGGACTAGCGGGTCACGAGCAGTACTTC. The chain is built from TRBV25-1 and TRBJ2-7, with TRBD2 matching over 12 bases. CDR3 length equals 15 residues. From germline, CDR1 is MGHDK and CDR2 SYGVNS. Trimming removed 5 bases from V and 5 bases from J; junction bases left unmatched: 7.

This clonotype has ten or more counts. V gene TRBV30 combines with J gene TRBJ1-1; 10 bases are shared with TRBD1. This CDR3 region has 16 residues. The germline gives CDR1 GTSNPN, CDR2 SVGIG (reference sequence). Trimming removed 2 bases from V and 6 bases from J; junction bases left unmatched: 12. The DNA of the CDR3 is TGTGCCTGGAGTTCCGGGACAGGGGTGCGTCGGGCTGAAGCTTTCTTT. Its translation is CAWSSGTGVRRAEAFF.